This TCR beta chain was observed in a study of CD8 T cells in Susac syndrome. As for the study in general: Patients with Susac syndrome had blood drawn and were at that point therapy-naive, on corticosteroids, or on intravenous immunoglobulin alone.

Regarding this clonotype: Its cognate antigen is unknown.

Study-level findings and limits: CD4+ T cell repertoires in Susac syndrome lacked clonal expansion.

Bulk CD8+ and CD4+ cells came from magnetic negative isolation; CD8+ TEMRA by FACS. Reverse transcription of about 0.5 to 1 ug RNA used random hexamers. The CDR3 of TCR beta was amplified by immunoSEQ multiplex PCR across 54 Vbeta and 13 Jbeta. TCRdb called the immunoSEQ multiplex PCR reads again in MiXCR, with one record for every CDR3 protein. The data hold about 77,000 distinct CDR3 sequences, with 90% to 95% observed a single time. Germline V gene data show CDR1 as SGHTA and CDR2 as FQGNSA. This CDR3 comprises 19 residues. The V and J ends lost 1 base and 2 bases respectively, with 21 bases between them.

This sequence joins TRBV7-2 and TRBJ2-1, with a possible D match to TRBD1 (6 bases). Sequencing used CD4+ T cells from PBMCs. The TCR originated in a human donor with Susac syndrome. The CDR3 loop is CASSLGPGEPGQPYNEQFF. In nucleotides, the CDR3 is TGTGCCAGCAGCTTAGGTCCCGGAGAGCCGGGACAACCCTACAATGAGCAGTTCTTC.